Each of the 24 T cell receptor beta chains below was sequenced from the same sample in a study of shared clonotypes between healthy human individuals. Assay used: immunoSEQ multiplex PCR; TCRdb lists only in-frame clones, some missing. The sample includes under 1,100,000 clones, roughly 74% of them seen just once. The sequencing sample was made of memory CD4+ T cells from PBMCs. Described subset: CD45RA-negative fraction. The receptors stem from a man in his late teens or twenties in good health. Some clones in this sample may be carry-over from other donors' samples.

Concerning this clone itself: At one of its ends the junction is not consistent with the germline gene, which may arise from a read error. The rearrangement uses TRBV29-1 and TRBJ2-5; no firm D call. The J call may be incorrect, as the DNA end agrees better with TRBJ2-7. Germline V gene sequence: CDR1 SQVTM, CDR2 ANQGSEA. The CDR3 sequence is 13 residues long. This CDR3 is CSVAWTLSDEQYF. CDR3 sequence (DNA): TGCAGCGTTGCTTGGACCCTCTCCGACGAGCAGTACTTC.

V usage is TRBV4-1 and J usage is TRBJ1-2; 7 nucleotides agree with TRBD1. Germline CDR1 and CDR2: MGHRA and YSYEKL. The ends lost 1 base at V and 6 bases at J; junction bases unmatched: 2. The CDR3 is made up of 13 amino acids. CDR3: CASSQATGDGYTF. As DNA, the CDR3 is TGCGCCAGCAGCCAAGCTACAGGGGATGGCTACACCTTC.

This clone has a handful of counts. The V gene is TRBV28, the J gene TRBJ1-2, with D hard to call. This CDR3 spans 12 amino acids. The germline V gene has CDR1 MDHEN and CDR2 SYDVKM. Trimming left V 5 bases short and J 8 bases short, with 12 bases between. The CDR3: CASSAWTSGYTF. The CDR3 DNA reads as TGTGCCAGCAGTGCCTGGACTAGCGGCTACACCTTC.

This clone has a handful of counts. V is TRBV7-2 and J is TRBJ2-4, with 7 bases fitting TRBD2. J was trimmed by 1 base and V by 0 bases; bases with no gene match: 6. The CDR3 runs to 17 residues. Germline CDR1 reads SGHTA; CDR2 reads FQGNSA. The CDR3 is CASSLAGGPGAKNIQYF. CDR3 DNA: TGTGCCAGCAGCTTAGCGGGAGGGCCGGGGGCCAAAAACATTCAGTACTTC. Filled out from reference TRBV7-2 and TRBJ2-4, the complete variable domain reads GAGVSQSPSNKVTEKGKDVELRCDPISGHTALYWYRQSLGQGLEFLIYFQGNSAPDKSGLPSDRFSAERTGGSVSTLTIQRTQQEDSAVYLCASSLAGGPGAKNIQYFGAGTRLSVL.

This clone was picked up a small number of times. CDR3 sequence: CASRFFYYEQYF. Written as DNA, the CDR3 is TGTGCCAGCAGGTTTTTCTATTACGAGCAGTACTTC. The rearrangement uses TRBV2 and TRBJ2-7, with D hard to call. The CDR3 has 12 amino acids. The germline gives CDR1 SNHLY, CDR2 FYNNEI. The V and J ends lost 6 bases and 4 bases respectively, with 10 bases between them.

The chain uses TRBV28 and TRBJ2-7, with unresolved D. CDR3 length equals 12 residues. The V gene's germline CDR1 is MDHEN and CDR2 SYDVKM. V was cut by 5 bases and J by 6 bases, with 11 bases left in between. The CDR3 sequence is CASSSPGLEQYF. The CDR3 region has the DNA TGTGCCAGCAGTAGCCCCGGGCTCGAGCAGTACTTC.

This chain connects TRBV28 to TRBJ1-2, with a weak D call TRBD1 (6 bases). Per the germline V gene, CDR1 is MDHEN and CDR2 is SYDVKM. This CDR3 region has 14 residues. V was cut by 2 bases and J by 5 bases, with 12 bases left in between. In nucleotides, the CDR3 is TGTGCCAGCAGTTTACGGGGGGGCTGGTATGGCTACACCTTC. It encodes CASSLRGGWYGYTF.

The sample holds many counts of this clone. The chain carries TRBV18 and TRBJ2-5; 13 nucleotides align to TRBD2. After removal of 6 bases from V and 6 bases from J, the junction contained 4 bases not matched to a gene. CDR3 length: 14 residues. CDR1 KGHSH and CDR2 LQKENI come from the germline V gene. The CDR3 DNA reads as TGTGCCAGCTCGCGGACTAGCGGGAGCAAGACCCAGTACTTC. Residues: CASSRTSGSKTQYF.

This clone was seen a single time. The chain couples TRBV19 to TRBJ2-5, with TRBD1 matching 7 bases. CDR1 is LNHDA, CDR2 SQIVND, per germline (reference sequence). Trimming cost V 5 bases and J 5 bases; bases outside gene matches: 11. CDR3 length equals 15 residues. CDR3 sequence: CASSQTARGFETQYF. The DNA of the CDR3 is TGTGCCAGTAGTCAAACTGCCAGGGGGTTCGAGACCCAGTACTTC.

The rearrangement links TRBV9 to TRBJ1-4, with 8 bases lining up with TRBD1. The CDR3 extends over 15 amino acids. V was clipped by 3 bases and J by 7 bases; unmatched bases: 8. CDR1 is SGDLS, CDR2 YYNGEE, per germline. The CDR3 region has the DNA TGTGCCAGCAGCGAACGACAGGGGTTGGGTGAAAAACTGTTTTTT. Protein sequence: CASSERQGLGEKLFF.

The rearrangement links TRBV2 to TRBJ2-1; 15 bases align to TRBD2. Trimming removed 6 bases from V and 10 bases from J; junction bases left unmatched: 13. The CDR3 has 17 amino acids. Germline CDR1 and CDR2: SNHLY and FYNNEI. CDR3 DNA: TGTGCCAGCAGGACCGGGACTAGCGGGAGGTTAAGGGGGGAGCAGTTCTTC. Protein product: CASRTGTSGRLRGEQFF.

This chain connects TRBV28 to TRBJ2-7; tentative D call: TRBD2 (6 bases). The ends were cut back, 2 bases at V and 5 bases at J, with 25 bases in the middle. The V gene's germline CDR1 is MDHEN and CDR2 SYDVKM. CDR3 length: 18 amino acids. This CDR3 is CASSLRTDSGPPLNEQYF. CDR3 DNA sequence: TGTGCCAGCAGTTTAAGAACCGACAGCGGGCCCCCTTTGAACGAGCAGTACTTC.

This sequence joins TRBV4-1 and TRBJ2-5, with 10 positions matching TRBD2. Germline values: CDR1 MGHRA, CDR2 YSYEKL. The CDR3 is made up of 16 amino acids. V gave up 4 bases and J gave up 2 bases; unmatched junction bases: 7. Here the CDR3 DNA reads TGCGCCAGCAGCCCCAGGACTAGCGGCCTACAAGAGACCCAGTACTTC. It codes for CASSPRTSGLQETQYF.

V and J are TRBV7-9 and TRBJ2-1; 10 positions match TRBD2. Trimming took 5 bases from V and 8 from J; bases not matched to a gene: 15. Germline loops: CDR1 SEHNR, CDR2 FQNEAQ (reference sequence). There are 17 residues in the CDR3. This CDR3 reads CASSPPFRLAGGDEQFF. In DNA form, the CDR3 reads TGTGCCAGCAGCCCCCCATTCCGACTAGCGGGTGGGGATGAGCAGTTCTTC. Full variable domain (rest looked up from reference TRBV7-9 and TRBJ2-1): DTGVSQNPRHKITKRGQNVTFRCDPISEHNRLYWYRQTLGQGPEFLTYFQNEAQLEKSRLLSDRFSAERPKGSFSTLEIQRTEQGDSAMYLCASSPPFRLAGGDEQFFGPGTRLTVL.

In nucleotides, the CDR3 is TGTGCCAGCAGACAACAGGGGGCGGACACTGAAGCTTTCTTT. This encodes CASRQQGADTEAFF. This rearrangement joins TRBV6-4 to TRBJ1-1; TRBD1 matches 9 bases. V gave up 6 bases and J gave up 3 bases; unmatched junction bases: 5. There are 14 residues in the CDR3. Per the germline V gene, CDR1 is MRHNA and CDR2 is SNTAGT.

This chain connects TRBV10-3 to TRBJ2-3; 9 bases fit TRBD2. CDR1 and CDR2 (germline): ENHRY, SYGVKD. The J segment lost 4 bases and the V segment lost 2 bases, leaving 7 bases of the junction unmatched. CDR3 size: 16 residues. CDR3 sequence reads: CAISERAGGPADTQYF. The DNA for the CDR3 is TGTGCCATCAGTGAGAGGGCGGGAGGGCCCGCAGATACGCAGTATTTT.

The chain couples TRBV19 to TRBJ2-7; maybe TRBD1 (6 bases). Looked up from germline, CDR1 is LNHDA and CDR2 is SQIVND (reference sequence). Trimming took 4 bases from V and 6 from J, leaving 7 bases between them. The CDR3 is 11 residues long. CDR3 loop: CASSKGGEQYF. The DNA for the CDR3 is TGTGCCAGTAGTAAAGGGGGCGAGCAGTACTTC.

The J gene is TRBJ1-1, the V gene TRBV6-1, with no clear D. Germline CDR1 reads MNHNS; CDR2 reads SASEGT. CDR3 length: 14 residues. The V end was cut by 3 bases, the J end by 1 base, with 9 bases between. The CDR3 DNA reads TGTGCCAGCAGTGAGTGGGGTTCGAACACTGAAGCTTTCTTT. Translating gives CASSEWGSNTEAFF.

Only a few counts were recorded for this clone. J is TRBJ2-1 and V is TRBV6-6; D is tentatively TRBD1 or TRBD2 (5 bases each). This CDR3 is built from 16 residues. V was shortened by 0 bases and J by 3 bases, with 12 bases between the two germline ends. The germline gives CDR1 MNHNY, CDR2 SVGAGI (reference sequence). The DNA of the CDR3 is TGTGCCAGCAGTTACTCGTATGGTGGGGGCTACAATGAGCAGTTCTTC. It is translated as CASSYSYGGGYNEQFF.

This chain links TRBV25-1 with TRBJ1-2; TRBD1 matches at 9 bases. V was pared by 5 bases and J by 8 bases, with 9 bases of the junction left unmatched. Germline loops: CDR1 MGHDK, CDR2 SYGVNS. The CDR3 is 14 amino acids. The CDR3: CASSLTGDRAGYTF. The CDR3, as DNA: TGTGCCAGCAGTCTAACAGGGGACAGGGCCGGCTACACCTTC.

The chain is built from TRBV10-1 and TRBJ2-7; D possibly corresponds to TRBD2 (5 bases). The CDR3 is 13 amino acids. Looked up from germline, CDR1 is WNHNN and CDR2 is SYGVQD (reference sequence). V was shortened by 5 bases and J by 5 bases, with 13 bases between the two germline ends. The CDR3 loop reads CASSPSSGDEQYF. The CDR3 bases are TGCGCCAGCAGTCCATCCTCCGGGGACGAGCAGTACTTC.

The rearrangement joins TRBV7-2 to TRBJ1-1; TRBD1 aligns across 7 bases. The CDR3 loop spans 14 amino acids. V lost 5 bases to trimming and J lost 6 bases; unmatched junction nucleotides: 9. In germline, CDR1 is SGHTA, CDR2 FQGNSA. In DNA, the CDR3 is TGTGCCAGCAGCCCGAACAGGGGAGGGGCTGAAGCTTTCTTT. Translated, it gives CASSPNRGGAEAFF.

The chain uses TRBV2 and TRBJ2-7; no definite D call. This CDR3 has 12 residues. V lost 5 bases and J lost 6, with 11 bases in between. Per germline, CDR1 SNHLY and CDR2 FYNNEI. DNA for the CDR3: TGTGCCAGCAGTTACATAGCCCCCGAGCAGTACTTC. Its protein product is CASSYIAPEQYF.

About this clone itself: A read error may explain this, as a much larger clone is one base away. The CDR3 nucleotides are TGTGCCAGCAGTCCCTCTGGGGCCAACGTCCTGACTTTC. It codes for CASSPSGANVLTF. The chain is built from TRBV5-6 and TRBJ2-6; D not certain. The V end was cut by 5 bases, the J end by 0 bases, with 3 bases between. The germline gives CDR1 SGHDT, CDR2 YYEEEE. This CDR3 is built from 13 residues.